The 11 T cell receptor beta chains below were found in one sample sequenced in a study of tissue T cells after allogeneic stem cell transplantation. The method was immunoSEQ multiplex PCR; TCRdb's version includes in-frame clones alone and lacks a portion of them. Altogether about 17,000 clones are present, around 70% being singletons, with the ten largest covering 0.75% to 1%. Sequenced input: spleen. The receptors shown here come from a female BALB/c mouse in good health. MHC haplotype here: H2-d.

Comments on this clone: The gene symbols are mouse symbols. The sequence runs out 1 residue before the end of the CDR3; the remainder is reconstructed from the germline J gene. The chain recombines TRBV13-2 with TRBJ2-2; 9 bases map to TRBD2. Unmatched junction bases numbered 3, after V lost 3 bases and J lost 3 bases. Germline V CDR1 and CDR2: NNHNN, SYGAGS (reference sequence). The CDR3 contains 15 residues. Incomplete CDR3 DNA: TGTGCCAGCGGTGGGACTGGGGATGACACCGGGCAGCTCTAC. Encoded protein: CASGGTGDDTGQLY. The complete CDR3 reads CASGGTGDDTGQLYF.

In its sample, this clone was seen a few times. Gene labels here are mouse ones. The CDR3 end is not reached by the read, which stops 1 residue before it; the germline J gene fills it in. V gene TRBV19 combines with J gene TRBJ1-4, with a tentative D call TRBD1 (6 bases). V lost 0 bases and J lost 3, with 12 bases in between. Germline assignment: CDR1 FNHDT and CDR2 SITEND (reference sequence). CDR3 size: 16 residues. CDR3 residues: CASSIAAGQPNERLFF. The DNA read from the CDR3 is TGTGCCAGCAGTATAGCTGCGGGACAACCCAACGAAAGATTATTT.

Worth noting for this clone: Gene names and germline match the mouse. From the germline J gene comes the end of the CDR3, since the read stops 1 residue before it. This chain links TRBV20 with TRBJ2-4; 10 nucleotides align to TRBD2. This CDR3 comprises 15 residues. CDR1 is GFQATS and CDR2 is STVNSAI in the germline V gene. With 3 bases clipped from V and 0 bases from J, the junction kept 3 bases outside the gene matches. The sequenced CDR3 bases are TGTGGTGCTAGTTGGACTGGGGGTAGTCAAAACACCTTGTAC. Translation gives CGASWTGGSQNTLY. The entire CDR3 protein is CGASWTGGSQNTLYF. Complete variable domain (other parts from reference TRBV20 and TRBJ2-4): GALVYQYPRRTICKSGTSMRMECQAVGFQATSVAWYRQSPQKTFELIALSTVNSAIKYEQNFTQEKFPISHPNLSFSSMTVLNAYLEDRGLYLCGASWTGGSQNTLYFGAGTRLSVL.

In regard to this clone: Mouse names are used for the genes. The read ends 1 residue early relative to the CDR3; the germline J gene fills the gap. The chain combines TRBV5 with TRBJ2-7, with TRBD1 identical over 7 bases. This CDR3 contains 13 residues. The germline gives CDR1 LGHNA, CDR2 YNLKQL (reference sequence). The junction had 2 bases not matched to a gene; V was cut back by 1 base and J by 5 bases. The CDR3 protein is CASSQADRDEQYF. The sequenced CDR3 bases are TGTGCCAGCAGCCAAGCAGACAGGGATGAACAGTAC.

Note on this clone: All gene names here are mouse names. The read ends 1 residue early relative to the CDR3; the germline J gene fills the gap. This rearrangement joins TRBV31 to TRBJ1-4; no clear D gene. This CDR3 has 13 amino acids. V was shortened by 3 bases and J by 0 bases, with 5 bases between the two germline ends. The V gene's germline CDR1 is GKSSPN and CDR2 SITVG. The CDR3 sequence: CAWRTISNERLFF. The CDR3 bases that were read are TGTGCCTGGAGGACAATTTCCAACGAAAGATTATTT.

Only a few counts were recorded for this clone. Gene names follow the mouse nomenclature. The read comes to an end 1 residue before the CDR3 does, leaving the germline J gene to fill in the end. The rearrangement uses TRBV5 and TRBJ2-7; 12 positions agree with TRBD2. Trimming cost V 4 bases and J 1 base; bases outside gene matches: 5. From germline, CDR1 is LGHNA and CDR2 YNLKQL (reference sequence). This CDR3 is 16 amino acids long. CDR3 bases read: TGTGCCAGCAGCCGATCGGGGACTGGGGGGTCCTATGAACAGTAC. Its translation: CASSRSGTGGSYEQY. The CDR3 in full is CASSRSGTGGSYEQYF.

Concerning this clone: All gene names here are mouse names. CDR3 loop: CASSHRGGYAEQFF. The part of the CDR3 DNA that was read is TGTGCCAGCAGTCACAGGGGAGGCTATGCTGAGCAGTTC. The V gene is TRBV14, the J gene TRBJ2-1; TRBD1 aligns across 7 bases. Read coverage stops 1 residue before the CDR3 terminus; the germline J gene supplies the remainder. CDR1 is SGHDT, CDR2 FRDEAV, per germline. After removal of 4 bases from V and 3 bases from J, the junction contained 4 bases not matched to a gene. CDR3 length: 14 residues. The full variable domain, rest sourced from reference TRBV14 and TRBJ2-1, is EAGVTQSPRYAVLQEGQAVSFWCDPISGHDTLYWYQQPRDQGPQLLVYFRDEAVIDNSQLPSDRFSAVRPKGTNSTLKIQSAKQGDTATYLCASSHRGGYAEQFFGPGTRLTVL.

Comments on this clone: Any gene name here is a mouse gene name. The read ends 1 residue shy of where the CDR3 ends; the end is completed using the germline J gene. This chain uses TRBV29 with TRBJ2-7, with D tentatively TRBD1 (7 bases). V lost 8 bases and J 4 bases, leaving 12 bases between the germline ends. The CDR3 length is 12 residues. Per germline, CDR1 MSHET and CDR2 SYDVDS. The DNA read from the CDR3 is TGTGCTAGCGTCCCAGGGGGGTATGAACAGTAC. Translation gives CASVPGGYEQY. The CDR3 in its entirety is CASVPGGYEQYF.

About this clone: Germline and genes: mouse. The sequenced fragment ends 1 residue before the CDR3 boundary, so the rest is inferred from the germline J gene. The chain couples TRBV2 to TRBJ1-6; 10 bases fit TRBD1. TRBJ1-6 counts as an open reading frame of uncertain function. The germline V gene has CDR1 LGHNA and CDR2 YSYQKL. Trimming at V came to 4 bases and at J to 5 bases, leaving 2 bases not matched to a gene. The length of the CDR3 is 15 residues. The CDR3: CASSRGQGNNSPLYF. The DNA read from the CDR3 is TGTGCCAGCAGCCGGGGACAGGGGAATAATTCGCCCCTCTAC.

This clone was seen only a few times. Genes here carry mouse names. The part of the CDR3 DNA that was read is TGCACCTGCAGTGCAGATTTGGGGGGCTCCTATGAACAGTAC. It encodes CTCSADLGGSYEQY. The full CDR3 sequence reads CTCSADLGGSYEQYF. V and J are TRBV1 and TRBJ2-7; TRBD2 agrees at 7 bases. The read falls 1 residue short of the CDR3 end, and the missing part is taken from the germline J gene. Germline V gene lookup returns CDR1 NSQYPW and CDR2 LRSPGD (reference sequence). The CDR3 has 15 residues. Trimming took 0 bases from V and 0 from J; bases not matched to a gene: 2.

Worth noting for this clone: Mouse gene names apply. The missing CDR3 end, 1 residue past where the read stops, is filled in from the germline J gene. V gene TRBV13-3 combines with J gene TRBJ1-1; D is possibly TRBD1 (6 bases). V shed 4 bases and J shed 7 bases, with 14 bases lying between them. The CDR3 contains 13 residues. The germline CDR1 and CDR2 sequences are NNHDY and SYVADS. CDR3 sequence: CASSRTEEGEVFF. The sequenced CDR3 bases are TGTGCCAGCAGTCGGACAGAAGAAGGAGAAGTCTTC.